This T cell receptor (beta chain) was retrieved from a study of OX40 agonist ivuxolimab in advanced cancers. CDR3 size: 16 residues. Losses at the gene ends were 5 bases for V and 8 bases for J; bases not matched to a gene: 6. Germline CDR1 is PRHDT and CDR2 is FYEKMQ (reference sequence). Repertoires were generated with immunoSEQ multiplex PCR, while TCRdb's copy carries only in-frame clones and drops some. The sample records tens of thousands of clones, almost 85% being singletons. The genes are TRBV13 and TRBJ2-1; 16 bases match TRBD2. Source: CD4+ or CD8+ T cells sorted from blood, taken in a trial of the OX40 agonist ivuxolimab. The TCR comes from an adult with an advanced solid tumor such as melanoma, head and neck, liver or kidney cancer. The CDR3 sequence: CASSRGTSGRGDEQFF. The CDR3 DNA reads TGTGCCAGCAGCCGCGGGACTAGCGGGAGGGGGGATGAGCAGTTCTTC.